This T cell receptor beta chain was observed in a study of CD8 T cells in cerebrospinal fluid in Alzheimer's disease (dated by TCRdb to the early 2020s). In the study overall: To assess CSF T cell clonal expansion, the study used two single-cell approaches: plate-based nested PCR sequencing and droplet-based sequencing. The study examined whether cerebrospinal fluid from healthy elderly individuals and from patients with neurodegenerative disease contained clonally expanded T cells. In the droplet-based CSF analysis comparing patients with controls, there were roughly 10 healthy controls (10,876 cells) and roughly 10 patients with MCI or Alzheimer's disease (about 9,700 cells). A total of under 25 samples were covered by the CSF gene-expression analysis, which included Parkinson's disease patients.

Preparation of the library involved 10x single-cell sequencing. 10X Genomics single-cell V(D)J and 5' gene-expression libraries were used to profile CSF cells. An Illumina NextSeq550 was used to sequence CSF single-cell TCR libraries. On the authors' methods: V(D)J reads were aligned to the vdj-GRCh38 alts ensemble 2.0.0 reference and processed with the Cell Ranger vdj pipeline. Clonotypes were defined as cell barcodes sharing the same set of productive CDR3 nucleotide sequences. Clonotype information was added to Seurat v3.0 gene-expression metadata to link clonality with transcriptional profiles. Any CSF cell with more than 1,800 genes, more than 7,500 UMIs or more than 10% mitochondrial reads was excluded. To identify TCRs with known antigen specificity, CDR3-beta sequences were compared against VDJdb. The network analysis of clone sharing was performed with the R package qgraph and was limited to TCRs that had complete alpha and beta chains. TCRdb reprocessed the reads into one record per CDR3 protein sequence, lacking DNA. TCRdb's processing, not the authors' own work, is the source of the V and J calls. The sample's own table lists approximately 1,000 distinct CDR3 sequences. The top ten clones comprise 7.5% to 9.5% of the sample.

Results and caveats for the whole study, not just this receptor: It was cautioned by the authors that a causal link between EBV and Alzheimer's disease is not established by the detection of EBV-specific TCRs in CSF. Only samples with detectable clones (approximately eleven healthy, 5 MCI, 5 AD, 6 PD) were included in the overall clonality comparison. A higher percentage of TCRs was made up by the largest CSF clone in patients with MCI or Alzheimer's disease than in controls. In pooled data, a highly expanded clone (at least 3% of TCRs) occurred in 1 of 10 healthy subjects versus 4 of 6 Alzheimer's patients. The EBV-specific clones were neither the most highly expanded clones nor enriched among patients.

Every participant was in good physical condition and had no acute infectious disease. Live CSF cells for droplet-based sequencing were sorted with a live/dead marker. CSF was obtained by lumbar puncture, and immune cells were pelleted by centrifugation at 300g. Each CSF sample was examined for red blood cells, and any sample with blood contamination was excluded. CSF cells were cryopreserved in freezing medium, frozen overnight at -80 °C, and then stored in liquid nitrogen. Before analysis, CSF samples were stored for less than six months. This clonotype qualifies as large (0.1 to 1%) by its frequency, with no count on file. Its recognized antigen is unknown. The CDR3 has 15 amino acids, counting the end cysteine and phenylalanine. The nucleotide record is missing. CDR1 and CDR2, per the germline V gene (reference sequence), are SEHNR and FQNEAQ.

This TCR came from a human donor in good health. Sequenced material: cerebrospinal fluid. The chain links TRBV7-9 with TRBJ2-2; TCRdb proposes TRBD1, but this gene call is untestable without DNA. The CDR3 protein sequence reads: CATQPYLGDTGELFF.